The 19 T cell receptor beta chains below all came from one sample that was sequenced in a study of type 1 and type 2 diabetes patients. PCR was run on genomic DNA. Amplification of the beta chain CDR3 used 30 forward and 13 reverse multiplex primers. A single record per CDR3 protein comes from TCRdb applying MiXCR to the multiplex PCR reads. The table records 250,000 or so distinct CDR3 sequences, 40% to 50% of them present only once. Sequenced material: peripheral blood mononuclear cells (PBMCs). The receptors shown here come from a man in his late teens or twenties with type 2 diabetes.

This rearrangement joins TRBV29-1 to TRBJ2-7; D may be TRBD1 or TRBD2 (5 bases each). The CDR3 length is 12 residues. Trimming cost V 4 bases and J 13 bases, with 20 bases left between them. The germline V gene encodes CDR1 SQVTM and CDR2 ANQGSEA. Here the CDR3 reads CSVVVAAEGQYF. CDR3 nucleotides: TGCAGCGTTGTGGTGGCAGCCGAGGGGCAATACTTC.

This clonotype was counted a few times. The CDR3 DNA reads TGTGCCAGTAGTATCGCGTCAGGTGGGACTGAAGCTTTCTTT. This codes for CASSIASGGTEAFF. This chain links TRBV19 with TRBJ1-1, with D hard to call. Germline V lookup: CDR1 LNHDA, CDR2 SQIVND (reference sequence). The ends were cut back, 3 bases at V and 5 bases at J, with 13 bases in the middle. The CDR3 runs to 14 residues.

Note on this clonotype: A much bigger clone sits one base away, suggesting this may be a read error. The V call is TRBV15, the J call TRBJ1-4; D gene ambiguous. The V gene lost 1 base and the J gene lost 2 bases, with 14 bases spanning the gap. CDR3 length: 17 amino acids. Germline values: CDR1 LNHNV, CDR2 YYDKDF (reference sequence). Written as DNA, the CDR3 is TGTGCCACCAGCAGAGTGGGGAGACGAAGGACTAATGAAAAACTGTTTTTT. This translates into CATSRVGRRRTNEKLFF.

The chain links TRBV6-5 to TRBJ2-5, with D perhaps being TRBD1 or TRBD2 (6 bases each). Trimming took off 3 bases at V and 5 bases at J, with 16 bases between the two ends. Germline values: CDR1 MNHEY, CDR2 SVGAGI. The CDR3 totals 15 residues. The CDR3 DNA reads as TGTGCCAGCAGTTATGGGGGGCGCGGTCGGGAGACCCAGTACTTC. Its protein product is CASSYGGRGRETQYF.

V is TRBV27 and J is TRBJ2-7; 7 bases fit TRBD1. The CDR3 runs to 13 residues. From germline, CDR1 is MNHEY and CDR2 SMNVEV (reference sequence). V lost 4 bases and J lost 2; bases outside the gene matches: 2. The CDR3 region has the DNA TGTGCCAGCAGTTATCAGGGGGCCTACGAGCAGTACTTC. This encodes CASSYQGAYEQYF.

The rearrangement links TRBV20-1 to TRBJ2-7; D not resolved. Germline-derived CDR1 and CDR2 are DFQATT and SNEGSKA (reference sequence). V lost 3 bases, J lost 0 bases, and 9 bases lay in between. The CDR3 loop spans 13 amino acids. The CDR3 bases are TGCAGTGCTAGTCCTGGCAGCTCCTACGAGCAGTACTTC. It encodes CSASPGSSYEQYF.

This clonotype is a singleton in its sample. One end of the junction fails to match germline, which may point to a read error. The chain carries TRBV19 and TRBJ2-3; 7 nucleotides match TRBD1. CDR3 length equals 13 residues. In germline, CDR1 is LNHDA, CDR2 SQIVND (reference sequence). CDR3 nucleotides: TGTGTCAGTAGTAAGGGACAGCTAGATACGCAGTATTTT. It codes for CVSSKGQLDTQYF.

V gene TRBV11-2 combines with J gene TRBJ2-3, with a weak D call TRBD2 (5 bases). Trimming removed 5 bases from V and 2 bases from J, with 14 bases in between. Germline V CDR1 and CDR2: SGHAT, FQNNGV. CDR3 length equals 15 residues. The CDR3 loop reads CASSPEGGNTDTQYF. The CDR3, as DNA: TGTGCCAGCAGCCCAGAGGGTGGAAACACAGATACGCAGTATTTT.

This clonotype was detected a few times. V usage is TRBV19 and J usage is TRBJ1-1, with D hard to call. This CDR3 contains 13 residues. Per the germline V gene, CDR1 is LNHDA and CDR2 is SQIVND (reference sequence). V gave up 5 bases and J gave up 5 bases, with 12 bases separating them. CDR3 nucleotide sequence: TGTGCCAGTAGTCGGACCGCCCTGACTGAAGCTTTCTTT. Its protein is CASSRTALTEAFF.

In its sample, this clonotype was seen a few times. The chain is built from TRBV13 and TRBJ1-6; D is unresolved. Trimming took off 0 bases at V and 7 bases at J, with 16 bases between the two ends. CDR3 length equals 17 residues. CDR1 and CDR2 (germline): PRHDT, FYEKMQ (reference sequence). CDR3 sequence: CASSLGQDRAPNSPLHF. The CDR3 nucleotides are TGTGCCAGCAGCTTAGGCCAAGACCGCGCACCAAATTCACCCCTCCACTTT.

The rearrangement links TRBV28 to TRBJ1-1; 10 bases agree with TRBD1. This CDR3 is built from 17 residues. J was trimmed by 7 bases and V by 5 bases; bases with no gene match: 16. Germline V lookup: CDR1 MDHEN, CDR2 SYDVKM. The CDR3 region has the DNA TGTGCCAGCAGTACTTACTTTGTAGGACAGGGGGTCATTGAAGCTTTCTTT. As protein: CASSTYFVGQGVIEAFF.

The chain joins TRBV9 to TRBJ2-1; D gene uncertain. CDR1 and CDR2 (germline): SGDLS, YYNGEE. With 4 bases removed from V and 3 bases from J, the gap between germline ends came to 14 bases. This CDR3 is 15 amino acids long. CDR3 bases: TGTGCCAGCAGCCAGGACGGACGAGACTACAATGAGCAGTTCTTC. Translating it yields CASSQDGRDYNEQFF.

The chain carries TRBV28 and TRBJ2-5, with a tentative D call TRBD2 (5 bases). V was cut by 6 bases and J by 6 bases, with 14 bases left in between. The CDR3 is made up of 13 amino acids. Germline lookup yields CDR1 MDHEN and CDR2 SYDVKM. The CDR3 nucleotides are TGTGCCAGCAGAGCGGCCCTAGGGCAGACCCAGTACTTC. Translated, it gives CASRAALGQTQYF. The complete variable domain, with remaining parts taken from reference TRBV28 and TRBJ2-5, reads DVKVTQSSRYLVKRTGEKVFLECVQDMDHENMFWYRQDPGLGLRLIYFSYDVKMKEKGDIPEGYSVSREKKERFSLILESASTNQTSMYLCASRAALGQTQYFGPGTRLLVL.

The V gene is TRBV6-2 or TRBV6-3, the J gene TRBJ2-7; 13 bases line up with TRBD2. CDR3 length: 16 amino acids. Germline assignment: CDR1 MNHEY and CDR2 SVGEGT. V lost 7 bases and J lost 3; bases outside the gene matches: 9. CDR3 sequence reads: CASTKLAGGYIYEQYF. CDR3 nucleotide sequence: TGTGCCAGCACCAAACTAGCGGGGGGGTATATCTACGAGCAGTACTTC.

Only one count was recorded for this clonotype. Compared with germline, one end of the junction differs, possibly owing to a read error. The chain links TRBV19 to TRBJ2-2, with D maybe TRBD1 (6 bases). Germline CDR1 reads LNHDA; CDR2 reads SQIVND (reference sequence). The CDR3 contains 15 residues. CDR3 amino acids: CASSMHTGNAGELFF. The CDR3 DNA sequence: TGTGCCAGTAGTATGCACACAGGGAACGCCGGGGAGCTGTTTTTT. Full variable domain (rest looked up from reference TRBV19 and TRBJ2-2): DGGITQSPKYLFRKEGQNVTLSCEQNLNHDAMYWYRQDPGQGLRLIYYSQIVNDFQKGDIAEGYSVSREKKESFPLTVTSAQKNPTAFYLCASSMHTGNAGELFFGEGSRLTVL.

The gene calls are TRBV5-1 and TRBJ1-1; TRBD1 agrees at 7 bases. The CDR3 consists of 16 residues. Germline CDR1 reads SGHRS; CDR2 reads YFSETQ. J lost 0 bases, V lost 4 bases, and 9 bases had no gene match. For the CDR3, the DNA is TGCGCCAGCAGCGTAAGACAGGGATGGGTGAACACTGAAGCTTTCTTT. Protein sequence: CASSVRQGWVNTEAFF.

The rearrangement joins TRBV19 to TRBJ1-5; D is unresolved. Trimming left V 8 bases short and J 5 bases short, with 13 bases between. Germline CDR1 LNHDA, CDR2 SQIVND (reference sequence). The CDR3 has 13 residues. This chain's CDR3 is CASLGHPYQPQHF. For the CDR3, the DNA is TGTGCCAGTCTTGGGCACCCCTATCAGCCCCAGCATTTT.

Ten or more counts support this clonotype. The V call is TRBV7-8, the J call TRBJ2-7; TRBD1 aligns across 7 bases. V lost 4 bases to trimming and J lost 6 bases; unmatched junction nucleotides: 6. Germline CDR1 is SGHVS and CDR2 is FQNEAQ. This CDR3 spans 13 amino acids. In nucleotides, the CDR3 is TGTGCCAGCAGCTCGGGACAGTTAGGCGAGCAGTACTTC. It codes for CASSSGQLGEQYF.

This clonotype was recorded a few times. This chain joins TRBV20-1 and TRBJ2-7; D may match TRBD1 or TRBD2 (5 bases each). Trimming left V 4 bases short and J 0 bases short, with 13 bases between. Germline CDR1 DFQATT, CDR2 SNEGSKA (reference sequence). The CDR3 has 14 residues. The CDR3 sequence is CSANRDLSSYEQYF. CDR3 in DNA: TGCAGTGCTAACCGGGACCTTTCCTCCTACGAGCAGTACTTC.